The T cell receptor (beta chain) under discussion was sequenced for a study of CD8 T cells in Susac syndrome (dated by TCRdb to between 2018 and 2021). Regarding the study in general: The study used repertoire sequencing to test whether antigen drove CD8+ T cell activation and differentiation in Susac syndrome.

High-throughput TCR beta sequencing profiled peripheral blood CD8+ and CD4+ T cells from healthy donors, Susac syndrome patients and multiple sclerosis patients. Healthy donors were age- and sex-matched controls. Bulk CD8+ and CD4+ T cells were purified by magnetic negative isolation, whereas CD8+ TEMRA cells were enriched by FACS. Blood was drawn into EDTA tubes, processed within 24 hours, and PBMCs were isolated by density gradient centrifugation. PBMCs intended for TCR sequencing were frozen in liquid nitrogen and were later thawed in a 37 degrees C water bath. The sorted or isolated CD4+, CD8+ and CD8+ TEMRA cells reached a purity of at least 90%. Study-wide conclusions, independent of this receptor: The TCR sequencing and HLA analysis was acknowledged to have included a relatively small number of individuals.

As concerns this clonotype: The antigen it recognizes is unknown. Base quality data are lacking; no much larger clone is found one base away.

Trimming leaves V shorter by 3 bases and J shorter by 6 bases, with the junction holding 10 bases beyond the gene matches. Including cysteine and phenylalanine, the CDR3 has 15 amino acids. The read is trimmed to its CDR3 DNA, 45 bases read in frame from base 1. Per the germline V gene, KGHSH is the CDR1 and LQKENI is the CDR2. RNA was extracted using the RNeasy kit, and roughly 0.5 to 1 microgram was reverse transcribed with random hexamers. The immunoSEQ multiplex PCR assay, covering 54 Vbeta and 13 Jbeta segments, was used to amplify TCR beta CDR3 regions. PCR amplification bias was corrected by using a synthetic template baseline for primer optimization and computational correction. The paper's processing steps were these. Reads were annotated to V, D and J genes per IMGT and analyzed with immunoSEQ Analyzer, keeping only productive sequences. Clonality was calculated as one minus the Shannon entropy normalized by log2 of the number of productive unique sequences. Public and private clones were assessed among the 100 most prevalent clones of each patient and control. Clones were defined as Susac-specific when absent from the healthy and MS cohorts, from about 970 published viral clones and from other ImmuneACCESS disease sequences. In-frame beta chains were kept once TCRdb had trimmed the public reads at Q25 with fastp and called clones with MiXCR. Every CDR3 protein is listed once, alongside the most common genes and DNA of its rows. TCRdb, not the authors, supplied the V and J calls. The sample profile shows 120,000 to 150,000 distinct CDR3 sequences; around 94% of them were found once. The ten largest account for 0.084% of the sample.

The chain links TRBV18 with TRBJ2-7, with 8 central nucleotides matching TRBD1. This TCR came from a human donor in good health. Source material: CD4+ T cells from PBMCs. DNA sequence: TGTGCCAGCTCACCTCTCGGACAGGGTGGGAGCGAGCAGTACTTC. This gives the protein CASSPLGQGGSEQYF.